The T cell receptor beta chain under discussion was sequenced for a study of OX40 agonist ivuxolimab in advanced cancers. In the study overall: The costimulatory receptor OX40 (CD134) was targeted by ivuxolimab, a fully human IgG2 agonistic monoclonal antibody. Intravenous ivuxolimab was administered to patients every 2 weeks at six dose levels: 0.01, 0.1, 0.3, 1.5, 3 and 10 mg/kg. Of the 50 to 55 dose-escalation patients, hepatocellular carcinoma was present in some 19, melanoma in roughly 15, renal cell carcinoma in 9 and head and neck cancer in 9. In the dose-escalation cohort, approximately 80% of patients were male, and the mean age was roughly 56 years with a range of about 23 to 79. Prior anti-PD-1, anti-PD-L1 or anti-CTLA-4 therapy was permitted, and 30% to 50% of dose-escalation patients had received checkpoint inhibitors. Partial responses occurred in three dose-escalation patients, of whom one had hepatocellular carcinoma and two had cutaneous melanoma. Peripheral TCRbeta sequencing was intended to test whether TCR sequence diversity was altered and clonal T-cell expansion was caused by ivuxolimab. The paper describes the monotherapy dose-escalation part (N of about 55 patients) of the phase I trial of ivuxolimab.

In the germline V gene, CDR1 corresponds to MDHEN and CDR2 to SYDVKM. There are 16 amino acids in the CDR3, from cysteine to phenylalanine inclusive. Of all the DNA, just the CDR3 is kept, 48 bases in frame from base 1. The junction shows trimming of 5 bases on V and 8 bases on J, plus 24 bases between the germline ends. As concerns this clone: Its antigen has not been determined. No qualities accompany the bases; no much larger clone lies one base away.

Genomic DNA was extracted from sorted cells for sequencing of the TCRbeta CDR3 region. The immunoSEQ Assay was used to sequence the TCRbeta CDR3 regions. Entries here come from immuneACCESS through TCRdb and include only in-frame sequences with V and J called. Some clones fail to appear in such tables; in the studies checked, an unresolved V gene covers under half of the shortfall, and the cause of the remainder is unknown. The sample table shows over 100,000 clones, and 90% are seen once. About 1% of the sample is in the top ten clones. The trial excluded patients who had a history of autoimmune disease or who were on systemic immunosuppression. Peripheral blood for TCR sequencing was drawn from every dose cohort at baseline, at cycle 4 day 1 and at cycle 7 day 1. The samples were drawn from a first-in-human, open-label, multicenter phase I dose-escalation trial of ivuxolimab. The trial enrolled adults with locally advanced or metastatic head and neck squamous cell, hepatocellular, melanoma or renal cell carcinoma. Before TCR sequencing, CD4+ T cells and CD8+ T cells from peripheral blood were sorted into separate populations.

Beyond this particular receptor, the publication reports: In the 0.1-3.0 mg/kg groups, partial responders were among the patients with the lowest normalized peripheral clonal expansion, particularly in CD8+ T cells. After ivuxolimab, more expanded clones were found on average in CD8+ T cells than in CD4+ T cells. Low levels of normalized T-cell clonal expansion were also shown by some nonresponding patients. At doses from 0.1 to 3.0 mg/kg, clonal expansion was seen in both CD4+ and CD8+ blood T cells between baseline and week 6. Which antigens the clonally expanded peripheral T cells were specific for was not determined.

The rearrangement joined TRBV28 to TRBJ1-2; TRBD1 is possibly the D segment (5 matching bases). This TCR was sampled from an adult with an advanced solid tumor such as melanoma, head and neck, liver or kidney cancer. The material was CD4+ or CD8+ T cells sorted from blood, obtained in a trial of the OX40 agonist ivuxolimab. Here the CDR3 is given as CASSLTPPEQGRGYTF. The DNA reads TGTGCCAGCAGTCTAACACCACCAGAGCAGGGACGAGGCTACACCTTC.